These 28 T cell receptor beta chains were sequenced from one sample in a study of blood T cell repertoires in COVID-19. The repertoire was sequenced with immunoSEQ multiplex PCR; TCRdb's copy has only in-frame clones and lacks some. The sample holds around 300,000 clones, around 90% seen once. Sequencing was performed on PBMCs or T cells enriched from blood (not recorded which). Source of these receptors: a woman aged 18 to 35 with acute COVID-19.

The rearrangement uses TRBV28 and TRBJ2-7, with 7 nucleotides matching TRBD1. The CDR3 length is 17 residues. Germline V gives CDR1 MDHEN, CDR2 SYDVKM. V gave up 6 bases and J gave up 2 bases; unmatched junction bases: 16. This chain's CDR3 is CASRTTDRTQRTYEQYF. The CDR3 nucleotides are TGTGCCAGCAGAACCACGGACAGGACGCAAAGAACCTACGAGCAGTACTTC. Full variable domain (remainder filled in from reference TRBV28 and TRBJ2-7): DVKVTQSSRYLVKRTGEKVFLECVQDMDHENMFWYRQDPGLGLRLIYFSYDVKMKEKGDIPEGYSVSREKKERFSLILESASTNQTSMYLCASRTTDRTQRTYEQYFGPGTRLTVT.

The V call is TRBV6-5, the J call TRBJ1-6; possibly TRBD1 for D (6 bases). Germline V gene sequence: CDR1 MNHEY, CDR2 SVGAGI. The CDR3 runs 13 residues. Trimming removed 5 bases from V and 7 bases from J, with 9 bases in between. The CDR3 protein is CASSRQENSPLHF. The DNA for the CDR3 is TGTGCCAGCAGTCGACAGGAAAATTCACCCCTCCACTTT.

V usage is TRBV27 and J usage is TRBJ1-2; D gene uncertain. The V end was cut by 4 bases, the J end by 8 bases, with 17 bases between. Germline V gene sequence: CDR1 MNHEY, CDR2 SMNVEV (reference sequence). This CDR3 spans 14 amino acids. The CDR3, as DNA: TGTGCCAGCAGTTCCCCCTCCGCGGAGGGAGGCTACACCTTC. Translation gives CASSSPSAEGGYTF.

The rearrangement uses TRBV30 and TRBJ2-1, with a tentative D call TRBD2 (5 bases). The CDR3 is 11 amino acids. V lost 0 bases to trimming and J lost 10 bases, with 7 bases between them. Germline values: CDR1 GTSNPN, CDR2 SVGIG (reference sequence). The CDR3 is CAWSVRGEQFF. The CDR3 DNA reads as TGTGCCTGGAGTGTACGAGGGGAGCAGTTCTTC.

The chain joins TRBV10-3 to TRBJ2-7, with 8 positions matching TRBD1. Germline values: CDR1 ENHRY, CDR2 SYGVKD. After removal of 2 bases from V and 3 bases from J, the junction contained 9 bases not matched to a gene. The CDR3 runs to 16 residues. In nucleotides, the CDR3 is TGTGCCATCAGTGAGCCCCCCCGGACAGGGTACTACGAGCAGTACTTC. This codes for CAISEPPRTGYYEQYF.

This chain joins TRBV5-4 and TRBJ2-7, with D uncertain. CDR3 length: 12 amino acids. The ends were cut back, 0 bases at V and 5 bases at J, with 6 bases in the middle. Germline assignment: CDR1 SGHNT and CDR2 YYREEE (reference sequence). CDR3 nucleotides: TGTGCCAGCAGCTTGGACATCCACGAGCAGTACTTC. This encodes CASSLDIHEQYF.

This chain links TRBV18 with TRBJ2-7, with 8 bases fitting TRBD2. CDR1 and CDR2 from the germline V gene are KGHSH and LQKENI. Trimming cost V 6 bases and J 0 bases; bases outside gene matches: 7. The CDR3 runs to 15 residues. This CDR3 reads CASSPGGDFSYEQYF. Here the CDR3 DNA reads TGTGCCAGCTCCCCGGGGGGGGATTTCTCCTACGAGCAGTACTTC.

As regards this clone: Distinct nucleotide sequences in the sample also encode this CDR3. The chain has TRBV30 and TRBJ1-5; D is possibly TRBD1 (5 bases). The germline V gene has CDR1 GTSNPN and CDR2 SVGIG (reference sequence). V shed 2 bases and J shed 2 bases, with 7 bases lying between them. CDR3 length: 13 residues. CDR3 nucleotides: TGTGCCTGGAGTCTACAGGGCAATCAGCCCCAGCATTTT. Translating gives CAWSLQGNQPQHF.

The rearrangement uses TRBV5-1 and TRBJ2-5; possibly TRBD1 for D (5 bases). This CDR3 has 15 amino acids. Germline CDR1 reads SGHRS; CDR2 reads YFSETQ. Trimming stripped 4 bases from V and 5 bases from J, with 18 bases between. CDR3 nucleotide sequence: TGCGCCAGCAGCCCCGGAATCAGGGCCCTGGAGACCCAGTACTTC. It translates to CASSPGIRALETQYF.

This chain connects TRBV6-2 or TRBV6-3 to TRBJ2-7, with a tentative D call TRBD1 (6 bases). The CDR3 consists of 14 residues. Deletions cut 3 bases from V and 0 bases from J, with 9 bases between. CDR1 is MNHEY and CDR2 is SVGEGT in the germline V gene. The CDR3 region has the DNA TGTGCCAGCAGTTATCGACAGGCCTCCTACGAGCAGTACTTC. As protein: CASSYRQASYEQYF.

This clone appeared once. The chain combines TRBV12-5 with TRBJ2-7, with 8 bases matching TRBD1. This CDR3 comprises 15 residues. The V gene end was trimmed by 6 bases and the J gene end by 3 bases; junction bases not matched to a gene: 10. Germline CDR1 LGHNT, CDR2 FRNRAP. This CDR3 is CASGPPGTGLYEQYF. CDR3 sequence (DNA): TGTGCTAGTGGCCCTCCCGGGACAGGCCTCTACGAGCAGTACTTC.

The chain is built from TRBV7-9 and TRBJ2-7; D possibly corresponds to TRBD2 (6 bases). The CDR3 is 15 residues long. V lost 0 bases to trimming and J lost 5 bases, with 14 bases between them. Germline CDR1 SEHNR, CDR2 FQNEAQ (reference sequence). The CDR3 DNA follows: TGTGCCAGCAGCTTAGCCCCGGAGGGGTGGAACGAGCAGTACTTC. This sequence encodes CASSLAPEGWNEQYF.

A note on this clone: One junction end disagrees with the germline gene, perhaps due to a read error. This rearrangement joins TRBV5-1 to TRBJ1-6; the D is unclear. The length of the CDR3 is 15 residues. In germline, CDR1 is SGHRS, CDR2 YFSETQ. DNA for the CDR3: TGCGCCAGCAGCTTGGCCGGTCCGTATAGTTCACCCCTCCACTTT. Residues: CASSLAGPYSSPLHF.

The chain has TRBV5-4 and TRBJ1-1; D is perhaps TRBD1 (5 bases). CDR1 is SGHNT, CDR2 YYREEE, per germline (reference sequence). Between the trimmed V and J ends, which lost 7 bases and 5 bases, there was a span of 18 bases. The CDR3 runs to 14 residues. The CDR3 loop is CASSPAGGRTEAFF. CDR3 sequence (DNA): TGTGCCAGCTCCCCAGCGGGGGGAAGGACTGAAGCTTTCTTT.

For this clone: The junction shows a germline mismatch at one end, possibly a read error. DNA of the CDR3: TGTGCCAGGAGCCTAGTGGGCACTGAAGCTTTCTTT. Translated, it gives CARSLVGTEAFF. The V call is TRBV30, the J call TRBJ1-1; D not certain. CDR3 size: 12 residues. CDR1 GTSNPN and CDR2 SVGIG come from the germline V gene (reference sequence).

The chain employs TRBV5-1 and TRBJ1-1, with TRBD1 identical over 10 bases. This CDR3 has 15 residues. The V gene's germline CDR1 is SGHRS and CDR2 YFSETQ. V dropped 1 base and J dropped 5; count of bases not matched to a gene: 5. The CDR3 bases are TGCGCCAGCAGCTTGCCCGGGACAGGGGTGACTGAAGCTTTCTTT. Translating gives CASSLPGTGVTEAFF.

The chain employs TRBV20-1 and TRBJ1-6, with D possibly TRBD1 on 6 matching bases. CDR3 length: 14 residues. Germline V lookup: CDR1 DFQATT, CDR2 SNEGSKA (reference sequence). Trimming left V 3 bases short and J 8 bases short, with 14 bases between. CDR3 sequence: CSASEGHWDSPLHF. The CDR3, as DNA: TGCAGTGCTAGTGAGGGACATTGGGATTCACCCCTCCACTTT.

This sequence joins TRBV19 and TRBJ1-3; D perhaps matches TRBD1 (5 bases). V lost 3 bases to trimming and J lost 0 bases, with 12 bases between them. Per germline, CDR1 LNHDA and CDR2 SQIVND (reference sequence). The length of the CDR3 is 16 residues. CDR3 residues: CASSIHQGSSGNTIYF. CDR3 coding DNA: TGTGCCAGTAGTATTCATCAGGGCAGCTCTGGAAACACCATATATTTT.

The V gene is TRBV3-1 (or the pseudogene TRBV3-2), the J gene TRBJ1-6; D uncertain. The V gene's germline CDR1 is LGHDT and CDR2 YNNKEL (reference sequence). Trimming pared 5 bases from V and 5 bases from J, leaving 10 bases between. The CDR3 spans 14 residues. Written as DNA, the CDR3 is TGTGCCAGCAGCTACTCGGGGAATAATTCACCCCTCCACTTT. It specifies CASSYSGNNSPLHF.

This chain links TRBV5-8 with TRBJ2-7, with D perhaps matching TRBD1 (6 bases). Deletions cut 4 bases from V and 0 bases from J, with 11 bases between. The CDR3 runs 14 residues. Germline CDR1 reads SGHTS; CDR2 reads YDEGEE. For the CDR3, the DNA is TGTGCCAGCAGCGCCGGGGACAACTCCTACGAGCAGTACTTC. Encoded protein: CASSAGDNSYEQYF.

This clone was seen a single time. The rearrangement joins TRBV19 to TRBJ2-7; D may be TRBD1 (6 bases). Between the trimmed V and J ends, which lost 4 bases and 9 bases, there was a span of 16 bases. The CDR3 consists of 13 residues. Germline V gives CDR1 LNHDA, CDR2 SQIVND (reference sequence). The CDR3 region has the DNA TGTGCCAGTAGTACAGGGGCCGGTTTAATGCAGTACTTC. It codes for CASSTGAGLMQYF.

Notes on this clone: The sample has other DNA sequences that encode this CDR3 too. The V gene is TRBV5-1, the J gene TRBJ2-3; 7 bases map to TRBD1. V lost 0 bases, J lost 4 bases, and 2 bases stayed unmatched. Germline assignment: CDR1 SGHRS and CDR2 YFSETQ. This CDR3 has 14 amino acids. The CDR3 protein is CASSLGQGADTQYF. Written as DNA, the CDR3 is TGCGCCAGCAGCTTGGGGCAGGGGGCAGATACGCAGTATTTT. The variable domain in full, completed from reference TRBV5-1 and TRBJ2-3, reads KAGVTQTPRYLIKTRGQQVTLSCSPISGHRSVSWYQQTPGQGLQFLFEYFSETQRNKGNFPGRFSGRQFSNSRSEMNVSTLELGDSALYLCASSLGQGADTQYFGPGTRLTVL.

This chain connects TRBV19 to TRBJ2-1, with 12 bases that match TRBD2. Losses at the gene ends were 4 bases for V and 6 bases for J; bases not matched to a gene: 7. From germline, CDR1 is LNHDA and CDR2 SQIVND (reference sequence). CDR3 size: 16 residues. CDR3 region: CASSTLTSGRLNEQFF. The CDR3 DNA sequence: TGTGCCAGTAGTACTTTGACTAGCGGGAGACTCAATGAGCAGTTCTTC.

This chain joins TRBV12-3 or TRBV12-4 and TRBJ1-1, with TRBD1 identical over 7 bases. CDR3 size: 13 residues. The J segment lost 1 base and the V segment lost 6 bases, leaving 2 bases of the junction unmatched. CDR3 DNA sequence: TGTGCCAGCAGACGGACAGGGAACACTGAAGCTTTCTTT. Its protein product is CASRRTGNTEAFF.

This chain uses TRBV7-2 with TRBJ2-5; D may be TRBD2 (5 bases). Looked up from germline, CDR1 is SGHTA and CDR2 is FQGNSA. Trimming pared 6 bases from V and 5 bases from J, leaving 10 bases between. This CDR3 is 12 amino acids long. CDR3 amino acids: CASSRGLETQYF. CDR3 nucleotides: TGTGCCAGCAGTCGGGGATTGGAGACCCAGTACTTC.

The gene calls are TRBV27 and TRBJ2-5; possible D gene TRBD2, 5 bases. V was cut by 3 bases and J by 5 bases, with 19 bases left in between. The CDR3 length is 16 residues. Germline CDR1 is MNHEY and CDR2 is SMNVEV (reference sequence). This chain's CDR3 is CASSFLWQAGRETQYF. The DNA of the CDR3 is TGTGCCAGCAGTTTTCTATGGCAGGCGGGTAGGGAGACCCAGTACTTC.

This clone was observed a few times. This sequence joins TRBV11-2 and TRBJ2-5, with 7 bases aligning to TRBD2. This CDR3 is built from 16 residues. Losses at the gene ends were 5 bases for V and 5 bases for J; bases not matched to a gene: 14. From germline, CDR1 is SGHAT and CDR2 FQNNGV. The CDR3 DNA follows: TGTGCCAGCAGCATAGGCAGGCTAGCGGTCCAGGAGACCCAGTACTTC. It specifies CASSIGRLAVQETQYF.

This chain uses TRBV28 with TRBJ2-3; 9 bases agree with TRBD1. The germline V gene has CDR1 MDHEN and CDR2 SYDVKM. J lost 1 base, V lost 3 bases, and 2 bases had no gene match. The CDR3 is 15 amino acids. CDR3 loop: CASSLGDRGTDTQYF. In DNA, the CDR3 is TGTGCCAGCAGTTTGGGGGACAGGGGCACAGATACGCAGTATTTT.